This T cell receptor (beta chain) was sequenced in a study of blood T cell repertoires in COVID-19. Assay: immunoSEQ multiplex PCR; the TCRdb copy retains only in-frame clones and omits some. The data contain roughly 180,000 clones, approximately 85% of them singletons. CDR3 length: 14 residues. V lost 3 bases to trimming and J lost 3 bases; unmatched junction nucleotides: 2. Germline-derived CDR1 and CDR2 are SGHAT and FQNNGV. Sequenced sample: peripheral blood. The chain carries TRBV11-2 and TRBJ1-5, with 7 bases aligning to TRBD1. The sequence was obtained from a man in his 60s who had recovered from COVID-19. Written as DNA, the CDR3 is TGTGCCAGCAGCTTCGGGACAGCCAATCAGCCCCAGCATTTT. The encoded protein is CASSFGTANQPQHF.